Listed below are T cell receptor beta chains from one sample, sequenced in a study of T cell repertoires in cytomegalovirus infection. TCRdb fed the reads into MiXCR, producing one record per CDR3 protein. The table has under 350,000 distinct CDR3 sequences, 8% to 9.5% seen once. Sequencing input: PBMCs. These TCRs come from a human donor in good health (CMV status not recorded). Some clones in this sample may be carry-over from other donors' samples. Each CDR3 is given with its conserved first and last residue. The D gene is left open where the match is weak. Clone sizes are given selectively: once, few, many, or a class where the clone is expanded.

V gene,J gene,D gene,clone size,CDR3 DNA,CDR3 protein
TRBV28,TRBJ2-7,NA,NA,TGTGCCAGCAGTTTCAGGCTAGCCCAACACCGCGGGCAGTACTTC,CASSFRLAQHRGQYF
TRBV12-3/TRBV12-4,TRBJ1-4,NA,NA,TGTGCCAGCAGTGCCAACTCAGTTGGATTTGAAAAACTGTTTTTT,CASSANSVGFEKLFF
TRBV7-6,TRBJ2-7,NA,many,TGTGCCAGCAGCTTCGGGAGCACCTACGAGCAGTACTTC,CASSFGSTYEQYF
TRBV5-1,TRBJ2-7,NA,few,TGCGCCAGCAAAAGGACAGAGAGCTCCTACGAGCAGTACTTC,CASKRTESSYEQYF
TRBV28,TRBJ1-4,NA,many,TGTGCCAGCAGTTTTGGCGGCGGGGGTTATGAAAAACTGTTTTTT,CASSFGGGGYEKLFF
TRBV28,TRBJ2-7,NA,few,TGTGCCAGCGGCAGACTATACGAGCAGTACTTC,CASGRLYEQYF
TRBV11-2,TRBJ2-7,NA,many,TGTGCCAGCAGCTCGGCTGGTACGGGATCGCGCGAGCAGTACTTC,CASSSAGTGSREQYF
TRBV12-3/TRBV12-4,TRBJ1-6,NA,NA,TGTGCCAGCAGCCAAAGGGGACCCCTCCACTTT,CASSQRGPLHF
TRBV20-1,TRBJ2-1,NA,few,TGCAGTGCGCCGATACTTCAGAGCTCCTACAATGAGCAGTTCTTC,CSAPILQSSYNEQFF
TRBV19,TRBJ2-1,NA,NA,TGTGCCAGTAGTCGGGGACCCTTCTCCTACAATGAGCAGTTCTTC,CASSRGPFSYNEQFF
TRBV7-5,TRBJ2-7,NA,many,NA,CISVPEACPIRGYEQYF
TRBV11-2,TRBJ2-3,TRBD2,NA,TGTGCCAGCAGCTTAGGACTAGCGGGAGGAGGAGATACGCAGTATTTT,CASSLGLAGGGDTQYF
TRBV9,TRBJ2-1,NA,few,TGTGCCAGCAGCGTAGAAGGCAGGGTCTACAATGAGCAGTTCTTC,CASSVEGRVYNEQFF
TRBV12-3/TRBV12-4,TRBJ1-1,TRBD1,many,TGTGCCAGCAGTCGGACAGGGAGGGACACTGAAGCTTTCTTT,CASSRTGRDTEAFF
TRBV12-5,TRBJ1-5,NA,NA,TGTGCTAGTGGCCTCAATCAGCCCCAGCATTTT,CASGLNQPQHF
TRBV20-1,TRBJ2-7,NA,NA,TGCAGTGTTTCGAGAGGGGGTTCCCACGAGCAGTACTTC,CSVSRGGSHEQYF
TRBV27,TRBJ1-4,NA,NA,TGTGCCAGCAGTATGAACAGGGTTTCGGGCGAAAAACTGTTTTTT,CASSMNRVSGEKLFF
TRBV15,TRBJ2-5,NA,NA,TGTGCCACCAGCAGAGATCAGATCGGACGGACGTACCAAGAGACCCAGTACTTC,CATSRDQIGRTYQETQYF
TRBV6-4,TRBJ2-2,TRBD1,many,TGTGCCAGCAGTATTAACCCCGGGACAGGGCCCACCGGGGAGCTGTTTTTT,CASSINPGTGPTGELFF
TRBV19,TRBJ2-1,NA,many,TGTGCCAGTGCGGCTACCGGGCAGCGCCGGGGGCAGTTCTTC,CASAATGQRRGQFF
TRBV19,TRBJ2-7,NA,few,TGTGCCAGTAGTAACCTGGGGGAGCAGTACTTC,CASSNLGEQYF
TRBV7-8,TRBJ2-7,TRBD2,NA,TGTGCCAGCAGCTTATGGCCCCCCGGGACTAGCGGTTCCTACGAGCAGTACTTC,CASSLWPPGTSGSYEQYF
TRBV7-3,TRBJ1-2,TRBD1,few,TGTGCCAGCAGCTTAAAACAGGGGCTTGGCTACACCTTC,CASSLKQGLGYTF
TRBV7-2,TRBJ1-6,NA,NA,TGTGCCAGCAGCCCACAAATGAGTGGGAATTCACCCCTCCACTTT,CASSPQMSGNSPLHF
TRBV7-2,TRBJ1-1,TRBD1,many,TGTGCCAGCAGCTTAGAACAGGGGGAGGGAGCTTTCTTT,CASSLEQGEGAFF
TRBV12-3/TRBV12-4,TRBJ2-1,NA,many,TGTGCCAGCAGGGTCGATTGGGGCGATGAGCAGTTCTTC,CASRVDWGDEQFF
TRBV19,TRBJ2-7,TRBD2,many,TGTGCCAGTAGTACTAGCGGGAGCTCCTACGAGCAGTACTTC,CASSTSGSSYEQYF
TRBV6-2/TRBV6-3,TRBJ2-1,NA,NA,TGTGCCAGCAGTCCCCCTCAAGGGCGGAATGAGCAGTTCTTC,CASSPPQGRNEQFF
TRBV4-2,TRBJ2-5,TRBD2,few,TGTGCCAGCAGCCAAAGCGGGAGGGCCCCGGTAGAGACCCAGTACTTC,CASSQSGRAPVETQYF
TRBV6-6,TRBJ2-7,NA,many,TGTGCCAGCAGGGCAGGGCTAAGCGAGCAGTACTTC,CASRAGLSEQYF
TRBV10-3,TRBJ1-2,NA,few,TGTGCCATCAGTGAGCCGGCCCTAGGTCTCGGAGGCTACACCTTC,CAISEPALGLGGYTF
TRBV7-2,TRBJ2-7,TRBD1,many,TGTGCCAGCAGCTATGGACAGGCCTACGAGCAGTACTTC,CASSYGQAYEQYF
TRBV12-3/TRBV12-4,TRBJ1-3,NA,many,TGTGCCAGCAGTTTTACCAGTCCGACCCGTTTT,CASSFTSPTRF
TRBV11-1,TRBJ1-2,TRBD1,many,TGTGCCAGCAGCCGAGACAGGGGAAGCGGCTACACCTTC,CASSRDRGSGYTF
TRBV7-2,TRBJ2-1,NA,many,TGTGCCAGCAGCTTAGGGGGGTGGAATTCGAATGAGCAGTTCTTC,CASSLGGWNSNEQFF
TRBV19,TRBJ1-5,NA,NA,TGTGCCAGTAGTATTAATAGAAGAAAAAATGATCAGCCCCAGCATTTT,CASSINRRKNDQPQHF
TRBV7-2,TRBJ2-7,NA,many,TGTGCCAGCAGCCCGAAGGTACACAGAGGGAACCCCGAGCAGTACTTC,CASSPKVHRGNPEQYF
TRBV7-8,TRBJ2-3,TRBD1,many,TGTGCCAGCAGCCCGGACAGGGCGGGGAATACGCAGTATTTT,CASSPDRAGNTQYF
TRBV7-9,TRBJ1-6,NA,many,TGTGCCAGCAGCTTAGGAGTTTCACCCCTCCACTTT,CASSLGVSPLHF
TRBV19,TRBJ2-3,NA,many,TGTGCCAGTAGTATCCAGGGGACAGATACGCAGTATTTT,CASSIQGTDTQYF
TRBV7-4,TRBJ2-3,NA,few,TGTTCCTCAGCCGCCGATACGCAGTATTTT,CSSAADTQYF
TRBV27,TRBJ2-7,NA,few,TGTGCCAGCAGCCCCGGGACCGATATCTCCTACGAGCAGTACTTC,CASSPGTDISYEQYF